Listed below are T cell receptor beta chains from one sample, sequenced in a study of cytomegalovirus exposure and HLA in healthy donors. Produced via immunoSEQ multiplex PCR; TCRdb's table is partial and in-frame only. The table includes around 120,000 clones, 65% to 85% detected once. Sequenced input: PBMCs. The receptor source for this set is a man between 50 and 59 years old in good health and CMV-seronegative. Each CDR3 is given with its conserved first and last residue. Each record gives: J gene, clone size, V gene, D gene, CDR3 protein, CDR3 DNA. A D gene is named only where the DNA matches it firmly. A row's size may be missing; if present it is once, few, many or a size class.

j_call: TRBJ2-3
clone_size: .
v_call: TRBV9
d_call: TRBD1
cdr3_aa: CASSVQQGATSTDTQYF
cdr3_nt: TGTGCCAGCAGCGTACAACAGGGGGCGACCTCCACAGATACGCAGTATTTT

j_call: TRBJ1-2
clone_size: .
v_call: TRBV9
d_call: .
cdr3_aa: CASSPRDDGGYGYTF
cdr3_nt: TGTGCCAGCAGCCCCCGGGACGACGGGGGGTATGGCTACACCTTC

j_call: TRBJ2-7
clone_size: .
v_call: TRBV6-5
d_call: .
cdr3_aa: CASSTRRGSHEQYF
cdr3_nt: TGTGCCAGCAGTACAAGAAGGGGATCCCACGAGCAGTACTTC

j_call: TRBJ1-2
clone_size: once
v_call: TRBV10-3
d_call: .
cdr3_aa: CATGRPGDVYGYTF
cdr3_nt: TGTGCCACCGGCCGACCAGGGGACGTTTATGGCTACACCTTC

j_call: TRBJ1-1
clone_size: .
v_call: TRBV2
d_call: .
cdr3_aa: CASSGGFEAFF
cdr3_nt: TGTGCCAGCAGTGGAGGATTTGAAGCTTTCTTT

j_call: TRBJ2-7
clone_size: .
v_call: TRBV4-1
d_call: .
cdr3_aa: CASSPRDTSLHEQYF
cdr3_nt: TGCGCCAGCAGCCCCCGGGACACCTCCCTCCACGAGCAGTACTTC

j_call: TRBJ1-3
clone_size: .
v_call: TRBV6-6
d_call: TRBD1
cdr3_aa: CASNDRDRGFGNTIYF
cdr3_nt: TGTGCCAGCAACGACCGGGACAGGGGGTTCGGAAACACCATATATTTT

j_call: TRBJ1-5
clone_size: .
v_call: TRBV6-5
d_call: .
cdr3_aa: CASRSTAHNQPQHF
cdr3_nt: TGTGCCAGCCGATCGACAGCACACAATCAGCCCCAGCATTTT

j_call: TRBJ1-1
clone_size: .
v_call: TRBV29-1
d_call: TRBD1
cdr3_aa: CSVDAFRGTEAFF
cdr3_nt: TGCAGCGTTGATGCTTTCAGGGGGACTGAAGCTTTCTTT

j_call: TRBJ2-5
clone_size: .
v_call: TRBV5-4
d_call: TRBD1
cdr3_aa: CASSSGTAQETQYF
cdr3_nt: TGTGCCAGCAGCTCTGGGACAGCACAAGAGACCCAGTACTTC

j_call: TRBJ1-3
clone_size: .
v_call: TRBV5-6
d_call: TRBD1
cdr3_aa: CASSTRTGGSGNTIYF
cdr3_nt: TGTGCCAGCAGCACACGGACAGGGGGCTCTGGAAACACCATATATTTT

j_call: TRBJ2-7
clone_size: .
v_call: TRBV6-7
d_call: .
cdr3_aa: CASTLGHRMYEQYF
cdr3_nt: TGTGCCAGCACCCTGGGCCACAGGATGTACGAGCAGTACTTC

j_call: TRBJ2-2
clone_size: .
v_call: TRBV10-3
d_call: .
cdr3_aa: CAISESGGFESTNTGELFF
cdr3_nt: TGTGCCATCAGTGAGTCGGGGGGATTTGAGTCGACGAACACCGGGGAGCTGTTTTTT

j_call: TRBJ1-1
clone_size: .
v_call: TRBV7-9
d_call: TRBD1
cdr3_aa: CASSFEGQGNTEAFF
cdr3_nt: TGTGCCAGCAGCTTTGAGGGACAGGGGAACACTGAAGCTTTCTTT

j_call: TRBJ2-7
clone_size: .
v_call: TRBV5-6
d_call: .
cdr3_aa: CASSPDRSYEQYF
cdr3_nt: TGTGCCAGCAGCCCCGACAGGTCCTACGAGCAGTACTTC

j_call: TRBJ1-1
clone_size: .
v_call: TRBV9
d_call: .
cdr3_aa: CASSVAEGTEAFF
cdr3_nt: TGTGCCAGCAGCGTAGCTGAGGGCACTGAAGCTTTCTTT

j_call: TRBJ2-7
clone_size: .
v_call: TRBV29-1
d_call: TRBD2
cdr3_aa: CSVRSGGGDYEQYF
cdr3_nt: TGCAGCGTTCGATCGGGGGGAGGTGACTACGAGCAGTACTTC

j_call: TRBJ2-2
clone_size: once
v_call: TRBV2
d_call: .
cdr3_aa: CASRAGRGGELFF
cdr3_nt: TGTGCCAGCAGGGCGGGCCGGGGCGGGGAGCTGTTTTTT

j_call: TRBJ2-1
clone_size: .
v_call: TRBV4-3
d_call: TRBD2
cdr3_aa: CASSQDGGRAWNNEQFF
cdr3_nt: TGCGCCAGCAGCCAAGATGGAGGGAGGGCCTGGAACAATGAGCAGTTCTTC

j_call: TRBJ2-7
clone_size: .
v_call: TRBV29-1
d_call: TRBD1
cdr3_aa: CSVERDRGSYEQYF
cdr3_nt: TGCAGCGTTGAGAGGGACAGGGGCTCCTACGAGCAGTACTTC

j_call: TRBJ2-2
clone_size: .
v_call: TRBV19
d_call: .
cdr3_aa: CASSTGAGELFF
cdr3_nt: TGTGCCAGTAGTACAGGGGCCGGGGAGCTGTTTTTT

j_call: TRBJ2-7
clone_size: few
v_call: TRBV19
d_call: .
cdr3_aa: CASSAQGRAYEQYF
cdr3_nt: TGTGCCAGTAGTGCTCAGGGGAGGGCCTACGAGCAGTACTTC

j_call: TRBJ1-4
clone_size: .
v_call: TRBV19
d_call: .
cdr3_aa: CASSPVEPTNEKLFF
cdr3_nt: TGTGCCAGTAGTCCCGTAGAGCCAACTAATGAAAAACTGTTTTTT

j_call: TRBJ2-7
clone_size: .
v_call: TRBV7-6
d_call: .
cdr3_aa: CASSSDSLSSYEQYF
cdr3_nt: TGTGCCAGCAGCTCGGACAGTCTGAGCTCCTACGAGCAGTACTTC

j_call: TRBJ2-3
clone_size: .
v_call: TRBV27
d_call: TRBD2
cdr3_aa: CASSPPRRASGVTDTQYF
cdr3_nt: TGTGCCAGCAGTCCTCCACGGCGGGCTAGCGGGGTGACAGATACGCAGTATTTT

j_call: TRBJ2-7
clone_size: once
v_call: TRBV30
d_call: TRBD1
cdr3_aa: CAWTRDRGYGYEQYF
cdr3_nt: TGTGCCTGGACGAGGGACAGGGGGTACGGCTACGAGCAGTACTTC

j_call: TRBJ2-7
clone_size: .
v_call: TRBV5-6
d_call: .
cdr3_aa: CASSGGGQGIYEQYF
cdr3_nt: TGTGCCAGCAGCGGCGGAGGGCAGGGCATTTACGAGCAGTACTTC

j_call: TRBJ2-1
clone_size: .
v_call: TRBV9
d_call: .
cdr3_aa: CASSVGGRLYNEQFF
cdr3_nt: TGTGCCAGCAGCGTGGGGGGACGACTCTACAATGAGCAGTTCTTC

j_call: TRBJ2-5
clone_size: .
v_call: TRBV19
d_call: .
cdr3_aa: CASSMGAETQYF
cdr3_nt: TGTGCCAGTAGTATGGGAGCTGAGACCCAGTACTTC

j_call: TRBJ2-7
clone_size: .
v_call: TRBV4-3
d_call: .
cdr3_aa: CASSQEASAPYEQYF
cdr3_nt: TGCGCCAGCAGCCAAGAGGCTTCCGCCCCCTACGAGCAGTACTTC

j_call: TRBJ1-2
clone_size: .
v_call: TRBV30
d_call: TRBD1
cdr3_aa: CAWSPGQGYGYTF
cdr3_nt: TGTGCCTGGAGTCCCGGACAGGGGTATGGCTACACCTTC

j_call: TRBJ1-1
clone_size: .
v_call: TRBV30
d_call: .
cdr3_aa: CAWSQTSGEAFF
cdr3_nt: TGTGCCTGGAGTCAGACATCCGGTGAAGCTTTCTTT

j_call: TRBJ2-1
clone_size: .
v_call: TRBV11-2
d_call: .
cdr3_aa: CASSRSTSSYNEQFF
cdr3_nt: TGTGCCAGCAGCAGATCGACAAGCTCCTACAATGAGCAGTTCTTC

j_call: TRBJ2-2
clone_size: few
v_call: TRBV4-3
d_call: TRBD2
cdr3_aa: CASSHLAGANTGELFF
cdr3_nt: TGCGCCAGCAGCCACTTAGCGGGAGCGAACACCGGGGAGCTGTTTTTT

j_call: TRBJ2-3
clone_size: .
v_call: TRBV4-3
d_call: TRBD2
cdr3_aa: CASSQVRQGGGDTQYF
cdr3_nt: TGCGCCAGCAGCCAAGTTAGGCAGGGCGGGGGAGATACGCAGTATTTT

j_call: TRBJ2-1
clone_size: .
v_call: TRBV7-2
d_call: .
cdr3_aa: CASSLSLASSYNEQFF
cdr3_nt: TGTGCCAGCAGCTTGTCCCTAGCGAGCTCCTACAATGAGCAGTTCTTC

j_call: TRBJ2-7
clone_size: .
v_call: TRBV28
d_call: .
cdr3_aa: CASSLTTYEQYF
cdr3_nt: TGTGCCAGCAGTTTAACCACCTACGAGCAGTACTTC

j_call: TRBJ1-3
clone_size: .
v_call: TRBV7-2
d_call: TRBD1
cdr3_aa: CASSQRTGFTGNTIYF
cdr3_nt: TGTGCCAGCAGCCAACGGACAGGGTTCACTGGAAACACCATATATTTT

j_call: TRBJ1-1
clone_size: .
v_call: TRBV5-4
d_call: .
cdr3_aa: CASSLAGGMNTEAFF
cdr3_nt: TGTGCCAGCAGCTTGGCGGGGGGCATGAACACTGAAGCTTTCTTT

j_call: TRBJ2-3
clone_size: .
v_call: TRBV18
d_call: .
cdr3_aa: CASSPSRGDTQYF
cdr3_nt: TGTGCCAGCTCACCCTCAAGGGGGGATACGCAGTATTTT

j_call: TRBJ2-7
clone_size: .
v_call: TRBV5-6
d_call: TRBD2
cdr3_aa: CASSLGGVAGGPGEQYF
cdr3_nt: TGTGCCAGCAGCTTGGGGGGCGTAGCGGGAGGGCCGGGCGAGCAGTACTTC

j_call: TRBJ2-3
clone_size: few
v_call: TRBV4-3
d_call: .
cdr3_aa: CASSHQAASTDTQYF
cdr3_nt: TGCGCCAGCAGCCATCAAGCGGCTAGCACAGATACGCAGTATTTT

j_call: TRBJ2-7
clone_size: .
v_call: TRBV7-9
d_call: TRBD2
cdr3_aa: CASSNGGLASNEQYF
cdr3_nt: TGTGCCAGCAGCAATGGGGGACTAGCGTCCAACGAGCAGTACTTC

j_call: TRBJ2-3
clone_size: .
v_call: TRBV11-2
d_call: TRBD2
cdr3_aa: CASSGEGLAGVRTQYF
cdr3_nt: TGTGCCAGCAGCGGAGAGGGACTAGCGGGAGTGCGTACGCAGTATTTT

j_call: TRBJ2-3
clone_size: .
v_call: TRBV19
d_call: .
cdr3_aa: CASSIRRTQSTDTQYF
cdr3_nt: TGTGCCAGTAGTATAAGACGGACTCAGAGCACAGATACGCAGTATTTT

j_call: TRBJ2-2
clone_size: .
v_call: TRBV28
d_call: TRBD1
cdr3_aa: CASSPTDRVTGELFF
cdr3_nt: TGTGCCAGCAGCCCAACGGACAGGGTAACCGGGGAGCTGTTTTTT

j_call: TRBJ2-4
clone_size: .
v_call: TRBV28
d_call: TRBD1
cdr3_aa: CASSPTVETGRVAKNIQYF
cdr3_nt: TGTGCCAGCAGTCCCACCGTGGAGACAGGGAGAGTGGCCAAAAACATTCAGTACTTC

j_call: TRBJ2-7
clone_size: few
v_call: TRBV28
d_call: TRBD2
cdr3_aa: CASLSGGRYEQYF
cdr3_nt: TGTGCCAGCCTTAGCGGGGGGCGTTACGAGCAGTACTTC

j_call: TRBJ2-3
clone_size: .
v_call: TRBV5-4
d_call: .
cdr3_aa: CASRDSIAQYF
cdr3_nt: TGTGCCAGCCGGGACTCGATTGCGCAGTATTTT

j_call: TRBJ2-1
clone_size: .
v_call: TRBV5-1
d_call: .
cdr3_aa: CASSLRDEQFF
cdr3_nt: TGCGCCAGCAGCTTGCGCGATGAGCAGTTCTTC

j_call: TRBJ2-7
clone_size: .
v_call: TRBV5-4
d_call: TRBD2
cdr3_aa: CASSLSGRGPYEQYF
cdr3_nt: TGTGCCAGCAGCCTGAGCGGGAGAGGGCCCTACGAGCAGTACTTC

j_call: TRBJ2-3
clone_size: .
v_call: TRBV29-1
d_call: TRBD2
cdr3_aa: CSVNLAGGSYTQYF
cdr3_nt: TGCAGCGTTAACCTAGCGGGAGGAAGTTATACGCAGTATTTT

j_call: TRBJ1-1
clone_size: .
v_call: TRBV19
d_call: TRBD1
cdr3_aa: CASRPQGARNTEAFF
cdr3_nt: TGTGCCAGTAGGCCTCAGGGGGCGCGTAACACTGAAGCTTTCTTT

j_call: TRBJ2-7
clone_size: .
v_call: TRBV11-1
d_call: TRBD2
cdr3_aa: CASSIRTSGRRAYEQYF
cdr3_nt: TGTGCCAGCAGTATTCGGACTAGCGGGAGAAGGGCCTACGAGCAGTACTTC

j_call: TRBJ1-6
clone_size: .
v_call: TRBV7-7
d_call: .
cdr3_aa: CASSPGSLPYNSPLHF
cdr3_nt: TGTGCTAGCAGCCCCGGGTCATTGCCATATAATTCACCCCTCCACTTT

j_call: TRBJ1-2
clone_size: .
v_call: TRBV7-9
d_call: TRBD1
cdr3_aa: CASSLSGTGHYGYTF
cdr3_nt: TGTGCCAGCAGCTTATCCGGGACAGGGCATTATGGCTACACCTTC

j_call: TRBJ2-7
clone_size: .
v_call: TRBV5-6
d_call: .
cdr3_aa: CASSPNGPAGYEQYF
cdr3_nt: TGTGCCAGCTCCCCAAACGGGCCCGCGGGCTACGAGCAGTACTTC

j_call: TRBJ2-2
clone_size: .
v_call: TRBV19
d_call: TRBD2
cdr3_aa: CASSSGGGRPGELFF
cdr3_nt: TGTGCCAGTAGTTCGGGGGGAGGTCGACCCGGGGAGCTGTTTTTT

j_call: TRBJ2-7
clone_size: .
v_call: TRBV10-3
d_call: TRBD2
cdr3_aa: CAISSGTSSYEQYF
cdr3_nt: TGTGCCATCAGCTCCGGGACTAGCTCCTACGAGCAGTACTTC

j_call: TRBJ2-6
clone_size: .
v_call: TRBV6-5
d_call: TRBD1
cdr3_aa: CASSYGTGAGANVLTF
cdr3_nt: TGTGCCAGCAGTTACGGGACAGGTGCTGGGGCCAACGTCCTGACTTTC